Each of the 17 T cell receptor beta chains below was sequenced from the same sample in a study of beta chain features in type 1 diabetes. The entirety of the isolated RNA underwent reverse transcription, so expressed TCRB transcripts were sequenced. Here immunoSEQ multiplex PCR was the method, and the copy in TCRdb shows in-frame clones only, minus some. The sample has about 210,000 clones, approximately 10% seen once. Material for sequencing was central memory CD4+ T cells from blood. Source of these receptors: a man younger than 35 in good health.

The sample holds many counts of this clone. This rearrangement joins TRBV5-4 to TRBJ2-3, with D uncertain. The germline V gene has CDR1 SGHNT and CDR2 YYREEE (reference sequence). The CDR3 has 11 residues. Between the trimmed V and J ends, which lost 5 bases and 2 bases, there was a span of 3 bases. CDR3 DNA sequence: TGTGCCAGCAGTGTCACAGATACGCAGTATTTT. It is translated as CASSVTDTQYF.

V usage is TRBV4-2 and J usage is TRBJ2-1; 10 bases line up with TRBD2. The V gene end was trimmed by 5 bases and the J gene end by 6 bases; junction bases not matched to a gene: 7. Germline V gene data show CDR1 as LGHNA and CDR2 as YNFKEQ. The CDR3 has 15 residues. The CDR3: CASSAKRLAGNEQFF. DNA of the CDR3: TGTGCCAGCAGCGCAAAGCGACTAGCGGGCAATGAGCAGTTCTTC.

About this clone itself: The junction departs from the called germline gene at one end, perhaps through a read error. Additional DNA sequences in this sample encode the identical CDR3. J is TRBJ1-1 and V is TRBV29-1, with D unclear. Germline CDR1 and CDR2: SQVTM and ANQGSEA. The CDR3 has 12 amino acids. In DNA form, the CDR3 reads TGCAGCGTGAACCAGGATTACACTGAGGCTTTCTTT. Amino acid sequence: CSVNQDYTEAFF.

This clone was observed at least ten times. The J gene is TRBJ2-7, the V gene TRBV4-2; D is tentatively TRBD1 or TRBD2 (5 bases each). This CDR3 comprises 17 residues. CDR1 and CDR2 from the germline V gene are LGHNA and YNFKEQ. Trimming cost V 3 bases and J 1 base, with 19 bases left between them. This CDR3 is CASSHVIGAEGSYEQYF. The CDR3 DNA reads TGTGCCAGCAGCCACGTAATCGGGGCCGAGGGTTCCTACGAGCAGTACTTC.

The rearrangement links TRBV6-1 to TRBJ1-2; D possibly corresponds to TRBD1 (6 bases). The CDR3 has 14 residues. The germline CDR1 and CDR2 sequences are MNHNS and SASEGT. The ends were cut back, 5 bases at V and 5 bases at J, with 15 bases in the middle. The DNA for the CDR3 is TGTGCCAGCAGTACAGCCGGGACAAGTTATGGCTACACCTTC. Its translation is CASSTAGTSYGYTF.

V and J are TRBV29-1 and TRBJ2-6, with a possible D match to TRBD1 (6 bases). This CDR3 contains 14 residues. Trimming stripped 7 bases from V and 3 bases from J, with 13 bases between. CDR1 SQVTM and CDR2 ANQGSEA come from the germline V gene. CDR3 nucleotides: TGCAGCGCACAGGGCACTGGTGGGGCCAACGTCCTGACTTTC. Translation gives CSAQGTGGANVLTF.

J is TRBJ2-2 and V is TRBV29-1, with 13 bases lining up with TRBD2. The ends lost 6 bases at V and 8 bases at J; junction bases unmatched: 15. Looked up from germline, CDR1 is SQVTM and CDR2 is ANQGSEA. The CDR3 is made up of 17 amino acids. CDR3 DNA sequence: TGCAGCGTCCACAAAACCGGGACTAGCGGGACAACAGGGGAGCTGTTTTTT. It is translated as CSVHKTGTSGTTGELFF.

This chain joins TRBV30 and TRBJ2-7; D is possibly TRBD1 or TRBD2 (6 bases each). Per germline, CDR1 GTSNPN and CDR2 SVGIG (reference sequence). Trimming left V 5 bases short and J 4 bases short, with 18 bases between. This CDR3 has 14 residues. The CDR3 sequence is CAWGSTQGRYEQYF. The CDR3 DNA reads TGTGCCTGGGGTTCTACGCAGGGGAGGTACGAGCAGTACTTC.

In this sample, this clone turned up many times. Other DNA sequences of this sample code for an identical CDR3. The V and J genes are TRBV7-2 and TRBJ2-5; D call uncertain. Germline values: CDR1 SGHTA, CDR2 FQGNSA. Trimming removed 5 bases from V and 5 bases from J, with 18 bases in between. This CDR3 comprises 15 residues. The CDR3 DNA reads TGTGCCAGCAGCACCGGCTACCCGGGTTCGGAGACCCAGTACTTC. This codes for CASSTGYPGSETQYF.

This clone was counted only a few times. The chain uses TRBV11-2 and TRBJ2-5; 9 bases are shared with TRBD2. The DNA end lines up better with TRBJ2-7; the J call may be wrong. In germline, CDR1 is SGHAT, CDR2 FQNNGV. The CDR3 contains 16 residues. In DNA, the CDR3 is TGTGCCAGCAGCTTAATAGGACTAGCGACCTCCTACGAGCAGTACTTC. Its translation: CASSLIGLATSYEQYF.

This clone has only a few counts. The chain links TRBV6-5 to TRBJ1-1, with D uncertain. The germline V gene has CDR1 MNHEY and CDR2 SVGAGI. Trimming left V 6 bases short and J 6 bases short, with 14 bases between. The CDR3 sequence is 13 residues long. CDR3 sequence reads: CASSRTTGAEAFF. The CDR3 bases are TGTGCCAGCAGCCGTACCACCGGGGCTGAAGCTTTCTTT.

The rearrangement links TRBV30 to TRBJ1-1; no clear D. The CDR3 totals 11 residues. Trimming shortened V by 3 bases and J by 2 bases, and 4 bases separated the two germline ends. Germline CDR1 reads GTSNPN; CDR2 reads SVGIG (reference sequence). In DNA form, the CDR3 reads TGTGCCTGGAGGCACAACACTGAAGCTTTCTTT. Protein sequence: CAWRHNTEAFF.

The chain employs TRBV25-1 and TRBJ2-7; 9 nucleotides line up with TRBD2. This CDR3 comprises 18 residues. V dropped 6 bases and J dropped 0; count of bases not matched to a gene: 15. Germline CDR1 MGHDK, CDR2 SYGVNS. The CDR3 protein is CASSSGGASGRPSYEQYF. CDR3 coding DNA: TGTGCCAGCAGCTCCGGGGGGGCGAGCGGGAGGCCCTCCTACGAGCAGTACTTC.

This clone was counted between two and nine times. This chain connects TRBV2 to TRBJ1-4, with TRBD1 matching over 9 bases. Germline values: CDR1 SNHLY, CDR2 FYNNEI. The length of the CDR3 is 15 residues. The junction had 7 bases not matched to a gene; V was cut back by 7 bases and J by 4 bases. CDR3 DNA: TGTGCCAGCAATCCACAGGGGGCCGGTAATGAAAAACTGTTTTTT. Translated, it gives CASNPQGAGNEKLFF.

This clone was counted many times. CDR3 coding DNA: TGTGCCAGCAGCTTAGCCGCTAGCGGCTACACAGATACGCAGTATTTT. It translates to CASSLAASGYTDTQYF. This sequence joins TRBV7-2 and TRBJ2-3; TRBD2 matches at 7 bases. The germline V gene has CDR1 SGHTA and CDR2 FQGNSA. The CDR3 has 16 amino acids. V lost 0 bases to trimming and J lost 2 bases; unmatched junction nucleotides: 5.

This chain uses TRBV11-2 with TRBJ2-3, with D tentatively TRBD2 (6 bases). The CDR3 runs to 13 residues. The germline V gene has CDR1 SGHAT and CDR2 FQNNGV. Trimming shortened V by 5 bases and J by 10 bases, and 16 bases separated the two germline ends. Written as DNA, the CDR3 is TGTGCCAGCAGCCTAAGAGTCCCGGGAGCGCAGTATTTT. Translating it yields CASSLRVPGAQYF.

This clone came up a few times. The J gene is TRBJ2-5, the V gene TRBV25-1; 8 positions match TRBD1. The germline V gene has CDR1 MGHDK and CDR2 SYGVNS. This CDR3 has 13 residues. The V and J ends lost 4 bases and 2 bases, in that order; junction bases with no gene match: 0. In DNA, the CDR3 is TGTGCCAGCAGTGGGACAGGGCAAGAGACCCAGTACTTC. It specifies CASSGTGQETQYF.